What follows are 16 T cell receptor beta chains derived from one specimen sequenced in a study of response to subunit inactivated influenza vaccine. TCRdb independently ran MiXCR on the RT-PCR reads; one entry per CDR3 protein. This sample has fewer than 600,000 distinct CDR3 sequences, with 6% to 9% found just once. Sequenced material: PBMCs from blood, taken less than 30 months after vaccination. These receptors were taken from a man aged 50-75 years who received an inactivated influenza vaccine.

This clonotype has just a few counts. The V gene is TRBV18, the J gene TRBJ1-1; D is possibly TRBD1 (5 bases). CDR3 length equals 12 residues. V was trimmed by 5 bases and J by 7 bases, leaving 11 bases between them. From germline, CDR1 is KGHSH and CDR2 LQKENI. Written as DNA, the CDR3 is TGTGCCAGCTCAGGTCGGGGGTTTGAAGCTTTCTTT. This gives the protein CASSGRGFEAFF.

This chain connects TRBV5-6 to TRBJ2-3, with no clear D. Between the trimmed V and J ends, which lost 4 bases and 3 bases, there was a span of 6 bases. Germline assignment: CDR1 SGHDT and CDR2 YYEEEE. The CDR3 spans 12 residues. CDR3 residues: CASSVLTDTQYF. CDR3 nucleotides: TGTGCCAGCAGCGTCTTAACAGATACGCAGTATTTT.

The chain has TRBV20-1 and TRBJ2-7; 9 bases are a match to TRBD1. V shed 5 bases, J shed 7 bases, and the junction held 12 bases outside the gene matches. Germline CDR1 reads DFQATT; CDR2 reads SNEGSKA (reference sequence). CDR3 length: 14 amino acids. CDR3 in DNA: TGCAGTGCTCCAAAGAGGACAGGGGCGCAGGAGCAGTACTTC. Translating it yields CSAPKRTGAQEQYF.

This clonotype came up many times. The rearrangement links TRBV12-3 or TRBV12-4 to TRBJ1-6; perhaps TRBD1 as D (6 bases). The CDR3 sequence is 13 residues long. V was trimmed by 7 bases and J by 6 bases, leaving 10 bases between them. The CDR3 spells CASTSGVNSPLHF. The CDR3 nucleotides read TGTGCCAGCACCTCAGGGGTTAATTCACCCCTCCACTTT.

This clonotype has more than one count but fewer than ten. The chain recombines TRBV5-1 with TRBJ2-2; D is unclear. CDR1 SGHRS and CDR2 YFSETQ come from the germline V gene. Between the trimmed V and J ends, which lost 0 bases and 3 bases, there was a span of 6 bases. This CDR3 is 14 amino acids long. The CDR3 region has the DNA TGCGCCAGCAGCTTGGTCGTGGACACCGGGGAGCTGTTTTTT. Its translation is CASSLVVDTGELFF.

This clonotype was recorded many times. V usage is TRBV5-1 and J usage is TRBJ2-7; possibly TRBD1 for D (6 bases). This CDR3 region has 14 residues. The germline gives CDR1 SGHRS, CDR2 YFSETQ. With 1 base removed from V and 6 bases from J, the gap between germline ends came to 14 bases. Written as DNA, the CDR3 is TGCGCCAGCAGCTTGCTAGCAGGGGATGGCGAGCAGTACTTC. As protein: CASSLLAGDGEQYF.

V and J are TRBV14 and TRBJ2-5, with D maybe TRBD2 (6 bases). The CDR3 sequence is 15 residues long. Germline CDR1 SGHDN, CDR2 FVKESK. With 3 bases removed from V and 7 bases from J, the gap between germline ends came to 18 bases. This CDR3 reads CASSQDMSGGRTQYF. CDR3 sequence (DNA): TGTGCCAGCAGCCAGGACATGTCCGGGGGTCGGACCCAGTACTTC.

This chain connects TRBV6-2 or TRBV6-3 to TRBJ1-1; D ambiguous. CDR3 size: 14 residues. CDR1 and CDR2 from the germline V gene are MNHEY and SVGEGT. Between the trimmed V and J ends, which lost 7 bases and 1 base, there was a span of 13 bases. CDR3 nucleotides: TGTGCCAGCACTCAGCGCGGGCGGAACACTGAAGCTTTCTTT. Protein sequence: CASTQRGRNTEAFF.

This clonotype was observed a handful of times. This chain connects TRBV7-9 to TRBJ2-2; 7 nucleotides agree with TRBD1. The V and J ends lost 4 bases and 3 bases, in that order; junction bases with no gene match: 8. Germline V gene data show CDR1 as SEHNR and CDR2 as FQNEAQ (reference sequence). The CDR3 runs 16 residues. The CDR3: CASSSPGQSYTGELFF. CDR3 bases: TGTGCCAGCAGCTCTCCGGGACAGTCTTACACCGGGGAGCTGTTTTTT.

The gene calls are TRBV3-1 and TRBJ2-3; possible D gene TRBD1, 7 bases. V was pared by 3 bases and J by 5 bases, with 15 bases between. From germline, CDR1 is LGHDT and CDR2 YNNKEL (reference sequence). The CDR3 is made up of 15 amino acids. CDR3 amino acids: CASSHRTGGIDTQYF. The CDR3 bases are TGTGCCAGCAGCCACAGGACAGGAGGGATAGATACGCAGTATTTT.

Ten or more counts support this clonotype. The chain links TRBV5-1 to TRBJ2-5, with D maybe TRBD1 (5 bases). The germline gives CDR1 SGHRS, CDR2 YFSETQ. Deletions cut 0 bases from V and 2 bases from J, with 11 bases between. The CDR3 is 15 amino acids. This chain's CDR3 is CASSLGRTIQETQYF. In DNA form, the CDR3 reads TGCGCCAGCAGCTTGGGACGGACAATACAAGAGACCCAGTACTTC.

This clonotype has ten or more counts. The chain couples TRBV7-8 to TRBJ2-1; 9 nucleotides match TRBD2. Trimming at V came to 5 bases and at J to 4 bases, leaving 6 bases not matched to a gene. The CDR3 is 15 residues long. Germline V CDR1 and CDR2: SGHVS, FQNEAQ. CDR3 in amino acids: CASSRGGAMYNEQFF. The CDR3, as DNA: TGTGCCAGCAGCCGCGGGGGGGCAATGTACAATGAGCAGTTCTTC.

The V gene is TRBV20-1, the J gene TRBJ2-3; 10 nucleotides agree with TRBD2. Germline CDR1 DFQATT, CDR2 SNEGSKA (reference sequence). After removal of 5 bases from V and 1 base from J, the junction contained 6 bases not matched to a gene. The CDR3 totals 15 residues. CDR3 in amino acids: CSAAGLAGGTDTQYF. As DNA, the CDR3 is TGCAGTGCTGCGGGGCTAGCGGGGGGCACAGATACGCAGTATTTT.

This clonotype has just a few counts. CDR3 nucleotide sequence: TGCGCCAGCAGCTTGCAGGGACAGGGGGCGCAAGAGCAGTACTTC. It specifies CASSLQGQGAQEQYF. V usage is TRBV5-1 and J usage is TRBJ2-7; 12 bases match TRBD1. CDR1 and CDR2 from the germline V gene are SGHRS and YFSETQ. The CDR3 length is 15 residues. Trimming at V came to 1 base and at J to 7 bases, leaving 6 bases not matched to a gene. The variable domain in full, completed from reference TRBV5-1 and TRBJ2-7, reads KAGVTQTPRYLIKTRGQQVTLSCSPISGHRSVSWYQQTPGQGLQFLFEYFSETQRNKGNFPGRFSGRQFSNSRSEMNVSTLELGDSALYLCASSLQGQGAQEQYFGPGTRLTVT.

This chain links TRBV9 with TRBJ2-5, with TRBD1 as a possible D gene (6 bases). The V and J ends lost 0 bases and 5 bases respectively, with 11 bases between them. Germline V lookup: CDR1 SGDLS, CDR2 YYNGEE. This CDR3 contains 14 residues. As DNA, the CDR3 is TGTGCCAGCAGCGTAGACCCAAGGGGGGAGACCCAGTACTTC. As protein: CASSVDPRGETQYF.

This clonotype was observed at least ten times. The V and J genes are TRBV4-3 and TRBJ2-1; TRBD1 might be the D (6 bases). Germline CDR1 reads LGHNA; CDR2 reads YSLEER. The CDR3 spans 16 residues. V lost 5 bases and J 0 bases, leaving 14 bases between the germline ends. The CDR3 nucleotides read TGCGCCAGCAGCTCTCGGACAGAATACTCCTACAATGAGCAGTTCTTC. Encoded protein: CASSSRTEYSYNEQFF.